Sequencing of this T cell receptor beta chain was carried out in a study of blood T cell repertoires in COVID-19. Study information: COVID-19 samples from acute and convalescent phases originated in the United States, Italy and Spain.

Germline loops: CDR1 SGHRS, CDR2 YFSETQ. Trimming shortened V by 3 bases and J by 5 bases, and 3 bases separated the two germline ends. CDR3 length: 11 amino acids. Clones were sequenced by immunoSEQ multiplex PCR, and TCRdb holds only the in-frame ones, with some missing. The table shows some 270,000 clones, with approximately 84% occurring only once. Assignment of participants to cohorts was predicated upon participant-reported clinical history. The sequencing sample was made of PBMCs or T cells enriched from blood (not recorded which). This receptor was obtained from a woman in her fifties or sixties who had been exposed to COVID-19. The rearrangement links TRBV5-1 to TRBJ2-1; D is undetermined. The CDR3 coding sequence is TGCGCCAGCAGCTCTGACAATGAGCAGTTCTTC. Translation gives CASSSDNEQFF.